The entry below describes one TCR beta chain. What it binds is not known. A junction boundary mismatches the germline segment, possibly from a read error. The CDR3 covers 13 residues. Per the germline V gene, CDR1 is SGHRS and CDR2 is YFSETQ. Sample donors were healthy Caucasian individuals that came from Russia, aged roughly 6 to 100. Combining a sample-barcoded 5' primer with a J-beta primer mix, a second PCR ran for roughly 7 to 12 cycles. From the 5' RACE reads, TCRdb called clonotypes with MiXCR, one entry per CDR3 protein. The sample holds some 1.6 million distinct CDR3 sequences; 30% to 35% are singletons and the top ten take 11%. These data belong to a study of blood T cells in healthy people across ages. Whole-study findings and limits: The study found TCR beta diversity correlated strongly with naive T cell percentage.

The sequence came from a woman aged 25 to 39 in good health. Material for sequencing was blood. This chain joins TRBV5-1 and TRBJ2-1; the match to TRBD1 covers 11 bases. CDR3 nucleotides: TGCGCCAGCAGCGGGGACAGGGGGAATGAGCCGTTCTTC. This gives the protein CASSGDRGNEPFF.